The rows below give T cell receptor beta chains drawn from one sample of a study of T cell responses to AZD1222 COVID-19 vaccine. Libraries were prepared by immunoSEQ multiplex PCR; TCRdb keeps only in-frame clonotypes and omits some of them. The sample gives roughly 48,000 clones, about 91% of which show up once; approximately 5.3% is in the top ten. Sequenced here: peripheral blood, sampled 28 days after the second AZD1222 dose. These receptors were obtained from an adult who received the AZD1222 COVID-19 vaccine. The conserved cysteine and the conserved F or W are not part of the CDR3 here.

V gene	J gene	CDR3 protein
TRBV19	TRBJ2-1	ASKTGTGAYNEQF
TRBV7-9	TRBJ2-1	ASWIPEAASYNEQF
TRBV6-5	TRBJ2-1	ASSETDREQF
TRBV1	TRBJ2-1	TSSLRAGGPYNEQF
TRBV28	TRBJ1-4	ASSTPSGTGIEKLF
TRBV28	TRBJ2-2	ASSEVTGGTGELF
TRBV27	TRBJ1-3	ATVSGNTIY
TRBV6-5	TRBJ1-1	ASRTGGFGEAF
TRBV10-3	TRBJ2-2	AIRDSGNTGELF
TRBV11-3	TRBJ2-1	ASSLQGASYNEQF
TRBV2	TRBJ2-4	ASRRTPGIQY
TRBV19	TRBJ2-2	ASSISFGRAQGVYPGELF
TRBV15	TRBJ2-7	ATSRDYSLAPYEQY
TRBV6-1	TRBJ2-7	ASSERRQGAQEQY
TRBV2	TRBJ1-1	ASSEVSRNTEAF
TRBV29-1	TRBJ2-1	SVDFASGGAINEQF
TRBV2	TRBJ1-1	ASTSGQGNTEAF
TRBV3-1/TRBV3-2	TRBJ2-2	ASSQELAGGALRVGELF
TRBV12-3/TRBV12-4	TRBJ2-3	ASSPWWADTQY
TRBV6-5	TRBJ2-7	ASSYGDSSYEQY
TRBV2	TRBJ1-3	ASSRDSSSGNTIY
TRBV7-9	TRBJ1-5	ASSLGQGVRNQPQH
TRBV19	TRBJ2-7	ASGVLGLAGGPGDEQY
TRBV27	TRBJ1-1	ASSWTGGTEAF
TRBV19	TRBJ1-5	ASSIAPGSSNQPQH
TRBV19	TRBJ1-2	ASTALDRGYGYT
TRBV19	TRBJ2-2	ASSIDLHGAGELF
TRBV27	TRBJ2-1	ASFSAAGGLWDEQF
TRBV2	TRBJ1-4	ASRDEKLF
TRBV9	TRBJ2-2	ASSAPSKGADTGELF
TRBV5-1	TRBJ1-2	ASSLDSYGYT
TRBV7-2	TRBJ2-7	ASSLSSYYEQY
TRBV28	TRBJ1-1	ASSLWVRGVRPKRAEAF
TRBV5-4	TRBJ1-1	ASSSSTGGTEAF
TRBV13	TRBJ1-4	ASSTWQGQTTNEKLF
TRBV28	TRBJ2-2	ASSPPGQVNTGELF
TRBV5-1	TRBJ1-4	ASSWDLEVDEKLF
TRBV5-4	TRBJ2-7	ASSLDWREQY
TRBV6-5	TRBJ1-4	ASSRGGTNEKLF
TRBV28	TRBJ2-4	ASSFGLAGGPENIQY
TRBV7-2	TRBJ1-1	ASSLDGGMNTEAF
TRBV9	TRBJ2-7	ASSVEGFTYEQY
TRBV27	TRBJ2-7	ASSLDVGYEQY
TRBV7-9	TRBJ1-1	ASSTLGEGNTEAF
TRBV6-5	TRBJ1-5	ASLGQGDQPQH
TRBV6-5	TRBJ1-1	ASSPGQGTF
TRBV21-1	TRBJ1-1	ASRKRTWGANTEAF
TRBV6-5	TRBJ1-1	ASRQVLHLNTEAF
TRBV6-5	TRBJ1-5	ASSAQGAGNQPQH
TRBV5-1	TRBJ2-3	ASSLEAGRGRGTQY
TRBV27	TRBJ2-7	ASSGVGLAGDEY
TRBV11-2	TRBJ2-3	ASSLAGGLIDTQY